This T cell receptor beta chain derives from a study of blood T cell repertoires in COVID-19. CDR1 and CDR2 (germline): SGHNT, YYREEE (reference sequence). V lost 6 bases and J lost 1; bases outside the gene matches: 7. This CDR3 has 15 residues. Authors' analysis steps: From reference gene primer amplification, estimates of nucleated cell counts were derived. Repertoires were generated with immunoSEQ multiplex PCR, while TCRdb's copy carries only in-frame clones and drops some. Clone size and the V and J calls come from that table; the DNA yielded D and trimming. The sample consists of 150,000 to 200,000 clones, 80% to 90% of them appearing once.

The material sequenced was peripheral blood. The V call is TRBV5-4, the J call TRBJ2-5; 9 bases match TRBD1. The origin of this receptor is a man between 60 and 75 years old with acute or convalescent COVID-19. CDR3 nucleotides: TGTGCCAGCACCACCGGGACAGGGTTCCAAGAGACCCAGTACTTC. It specifies CASTTGTGFQETQYF.